These T cell receptor beta chains were read from a single sample in a study of CD8 T cells in ankylosing spondylitis. TCRdb processed the 5' RACE reads anew with MiXCR; each CDR3 protein has one entry. The sample carries roughly 440,000 distinct CDR3 sequences, 15% to 20% recorded once. The sample consisted of blood, either unsorted or a sorted T cell fraction (not recorded which). These receptors originate from a male donor with ankylosing spondylitis. Each CDR3 is given with its conserved first and last residue. The D gene is left open where the match is weak. Only part of the rows carry a size: once, few, many, or a class if the clone is expanded.

J | D | size | V | DNA | CDR3
TRBJ2-6 | . | many | TRBV12-3/TRBV12-4 | TGTGCCGGCAGGATCTCTGGGGCCAACGTCCTGACTTTC | CAGRISGANVLTF
TRBJ2-7 | TRBD2 | few | TRBV5-1 | TGCGCCAGCAGCTTGAGAGGAGCGGGGACCTACGAGCAGTACTTC | CASSLRGAGTYEQYF
TRBJ1-5 | . | once | TRBV20-1 | TGCAGTGCTAGAGGGACCTTTACGAGACAGCCCCAGCATTTT | CSARGTFTRQPQHF
TRBJ2-5 | . | . | TRBV7-2 | TGTGCCAGCAGTACAGGGATCCAAGAGACCCAGTACTTC | CASSTGIQETQYF
TRBJ2-5 | . | . | TRBV11-2 | TGTGCCAGCAGCTTAGATCTGCGATCAGGAGTGGGTTCCCAGTACTTC | CASSLDLRSGVGSQYF
TRBJ2-2 | TRBD1 | few | TRBV7-2 | TGTGCCAGCAGCTTAGAGGGGGCCCACACCGGGGAGCTGTTTTTT | CASSLEGAHTGELFF
TRBJ1-1 | . | few | TRBV3-1 | TGTGCCAGCAGCCAAGGCTGGGGCAGGGACACTGAAGCTTTCTTT | CASSQGWGRDTEAFF
TRBJ2-3 | TRBD1 | . | TRBV5-1 | TGCGCCAGCAGCGACTCGACTGGGACAGGGTTGCCAGATACGCAGTATTTT | CASSDSTGTGLPDTQYF
TRBJ2-3 | TRBD2 | . | TRBV5-6 | TGTGCCAGCAGCCCCGGACTAGCGGGAGGATATACGCAGTATTTT | CASSPGLAGGYTQYF
TRBJ2-2 | TRBD1 | . | TRBV12-3/TRBV12-4 | TGTGCCAGCAGTCCTTGGCTTACCGGGACAGAGAACACCGGGGAGCTGTTTTTT | CASSPWLTGTENTGELFF
TRBJ2-2 | TRBD2 | . | TRBV5-1 | TGCGCCAGCACCGGGATAGCGGGGGCCTCGAACACCGGGGAGCTGTTTTTT | CASTGIAGASNTGELFF
TRBJ2-3 | . | many | TRBV20-1 | TGCAGTGCCCAATCCCCTAGCACAGATACGCAGTATTTT | CSAQSPSTDTQYF
TRBJ1-6 | . | . | TRBV6-1 | TGTGCCAGCAGTCCCCGGGACCGAGGGATTTCACCCCTCCACTTT | CASSPRDRGISPLHF
TRBJ1-2 | . | few | TRBV20-1 | TGCAGTGCTAGAACGGGACCATCGGCTGGCTACACCTTC | CSARTGPSAGYTF
TRBJ2-5 | TRBD2 | . | TRBV4-3 | TGCGCCAGCAGCCAAGATTGGGGGGGCCAAGAGACCCAGTACTTC | CASSQDWGGQETQYF
TRBJ2-5 | . | . | TRBV7-2 | TGTGCCAGCAGCTTAAGGCCGACAAATATACAAGAGACCCAGTACTTC | CASSLRPTNIQETQYF
TRBJ2-4 | TRBD1 | . | TRBV29-1 | TGCAGCGTTACGAGGACAGGGGAGGCCAAAAACATTCAGTACTTC | CSVTRTGEAKNIQYF
TRBJ1-3 | . | . | TRBV18 | TGTGCCAGCTCACCTTCAGCTGCGGGGCTTGGAAACACCATATATTTT | CASSPSAAGLGNTIYF
TRBJ2-7 | . | few | TRBV12-3/TRBV12-4 | TGTGCCAGCAGTTTATTTGCGGCTTCTGTTCCCTCTCCCTACGAGCAGTACTTC | CASSLFAASVPSPYEQYF
TRBJ2-4 | . | . | TRBV30 | TGTGCCTGGACCTCCTGGGGGCCCCCTCTAGCAGAAAACATTCAGTACTTC | CAWTSWGPPLAENIQYF
TRBJ1-1 | TRBD1 | few | TRBV6-1 | TGTGCCAGCAGGGGGACAGGGCTTAAGGCTTTCTTT | CASRGTGLKAFF
TRBJ2-1 | TRBD2 | . | TRBV10-3 | TGTGCCATCAGTGACAGGACTAGCGGATCCTACAATGAGCAGTTCTTC | CAISDRTSGSYNEQFF
TRBJ2-1 | TRBD2 | . | TRBV7-2 | TGTGCCAGCAGCTTATTGCGGGAGGGCCGGTATGAGCAGTTCTTC | CASSLLREGRYEQFF
TRBJ2-7 | TRBD2 | . | TRBV5-1 | TGCGCCAGCAGCAACCCGGGACTAGCGGCCTACGAGCAGTACTTC | CASSNPGLAAYEQYF
TRBJ2-1 | . | many | TRBV29-1 | TGCAGCGTTGTAGGACCGCCCCTCTACAATGAGCAGTTCTTC | CSVVGPPLYNEQFF
TRBJ1-3 | . | . | TRBV7-6 | TGTGCCAGCAGCCCCCAGAGAGGGTCAGGAAACACCACATATTTT | CASSPQRGSGNTTYF
TRBJ2-1 | TRBD2 | few | TRBV10-3 | TGTGCCATCAATAGGGACAGGGCCGGGACTAGCGGGAGTGGAGAGCAGTTCTTC | CAINRDRAGTSGSGEQFF
TRBJ2-1 | TRBD1 | many | TRBV5-1 | TGCGCCAGCAGCTGGGGACCCGGACAGGGAAATGAGCAGTTCTTC | CASSWGPGQGNEQFF
TRBJ1-1 | TRBD1 | . | TRBV4-1 | TGCGCCAGCAGCAGGGGACAGCAGAACACTGAAGCTTTCTTT | CASSRGQQNTEAFF
TRBJ1-5 | . | many | TRBV12-3/TRBV12-4 | TGTGCCACCGCCTGGGGAAGGGATCAGCCCCAGCATTTT | CATAWGRDQPQHF
TRBJ2-1 | TRBD2 | . | TRBV20-1 | TGCAGTGCTAGAGGACTAGCGGGGTCTATCTACAATGAGCAGTTCTTC | CSARGLAGSIYNEQFF
TRBJ1-1 | . | . | TRBV15 | TGTGCCACCAGCAGGGACGGCGTGAACCCTGAAGCTTTCTTT | CATSRDGVNPEAFF
TRBJ2-3 | TRBD2 | . | TRBV6-2/TRBV6-3 | TGTGCCAGCAGACGCGGGGGGCCGGATACGCAGTATTTT | CASRRGGPDTQYF
TRBJ2-2 | . | few | TRBV6-2/TRBV6-3 | TGTGCCAGCAAAGATAGTTTGGAGCTGTTTTTT | CASKDSLELFF
TRBJ2-1 | TRBD2 | . | TRBV2 | TGTGCCAGCACCAATCTCCTAGGAGCGGGGGAGGACAATGAGCAGTTCTTC | CASTNLLGAGEDNEQFF
TRBJ2-7 | . | medium-sized | TRBV5-1 | TGCGCCAGCAGCTTGGCCGACGACGCTACCTACGAGCAGTACTTC | CASSLADDATYEQYF
TRBJ2-1 | . | few | TRBV29-1 | TGCAGCGTTGAAGCACACACGGGGCCGAACAAGGGGTATACTAGGTTCTTC | CSVEAHTGPNKGYTRFF
TRBJ1-1 | . | . | TRBV28 | TGTGCCAGCACGGGGCAAGCTAACACTGAAGCTTTCTTT | CASTGQANTEAFF
TRBJ2-5 | TRBD1 | . | TRBV20-1 | TGCAGTGCTACAGAGGGACAGAACTACCAAGAGACCCAGTACTTC | CSATEGQNYQETQYF
TRBJ1-5 | TRBD1 | few | TRBV18 | TGTGCCAGCTCATTAGATTACAGGGGAGATCAGCCCCAGCATTTT | CASSLDYRGDQPQHF
TRBJ2-7 | TRBD1 | . | TRBV29-1 | TGCAGCGTCGGGGACAGCCGGTCCTACGAGCAGTACTTC | CSVGDSRSYEQYF
TRBJ1-6 | . | . | TRBV20-1 | TGCAGTGCTAGAAATATGGGGGAAAATGGTAATTCACCCCTCCACTTT | CSARNMGENGNSPLHF
TRBJ2-2 | TRBD1 | . | TRBV20-1 | TGCAGTGCTAGAGTTGGGACAGGCGTGAACACCGGGGAGCTGTTTTTT | CSARVGTGVNTGELFF
TRBJ2-2 | TRBD1 | many | TRBV7-8 | TGTGCCAGCAGCTTACTGAACAGGGGGTACACCGGGGAGCTGTTTTTT | CASSLLNRGYTGELFF
TRBJ2-2 | TRBD2 | . | TRBV20-1 | TGCAGTGCTCCCCGGCTAGCGGGAGAATCTTGGGGCACCGGGGAGCTGTTTTTT | CSAPRLAGESWGTGELFF
TRBJ2-7 | TRBD2 | . | TRBV3-1 | TGTGCCAGCACCAAATTGGGACTAGCGGGGGAGGGCGAGCAGTACTTC | CASTKLGLAGEGEQYF
TRBJ2-1 | TRBD2 | many | TRBV5-1 | TGCGCCAGCAGCCCAAGGACTAGTCGCAATGAGCAGTTCTTC | CASSPRTSRNEQFF
TRBJ2-2 | . | few | TRBV7-2 | TGTGCCAGCAGCACGGACAGCACCGGGGAGCTGTTTTTT | CASSTDSTGELFF
TRBJ1-2 | . | few | TRBV3-1 | TGTGCCAGCAGCCAAGGGGCAGGGGAGAACTATGGCTACACCTTC | CASSQGAGENYGYTF
TRBJ2-3 | . | . | TRBV9 | TGTGCCAGCAGCGTAGATTTGGGGGGTCCCCGCACAGATACGCAGTATTTT | CASSVDLGGPRTDTQYF
TRBJ1-3 | . | . | TRBV7-6 | TGTGCCAGCAGCCAATCTAGGGACACCGATCACTCTGGAAACACCATATATTTT | CASSQSRDTDHSGNTIYF
TRBJ1-6 | . | few | TRBV20-1 | TGCAGTGCTGCGCTTAGCGTTTCTAATTCACCCCTCCACTTT | CSAALSVSNSPLHF
TRBJ1-5 | TRBD1 | many | TRBV20-1 | TGCAGTGCCCGGACAGGGACAGGACAGCCCCAGCATTTT | CSARTGTGQPQHF
TRBJ2-7 | . | many | TRBV5-1 | TGCGCCAGCAGCTTGGGAGCGTATGATGAGCAGTACTTC | CASSLGAYDEQYF
TRBJ2-2 | . | . | TRBV6-5 | TGTGCCAGCAGTTACGGAGGGGGGGGGAACACCGGGGAGCTGTTTTTT | CASSYGGGGNTGELFF
TRBJ1-1 | TRBD1 | medium-sized | TRBV7-2 | TGTGCCAGCAGCGACCGCGGGACAGTAATGAACACTGAAGCTTTCTTT | CASSDRGTVMNTEAFF
TRBJ1-5 | . | few | TRBV2 | TGTGCCAGCAGTGAACAAGGGACACATCAGCCCCAGCATTTT | CASSEQGTHQPQHF
TRBJ2-1 | . | few | TRBV7-9 | TGTGCCAGCAGCCCCGCCGGGACGCTGTTCTTC | CASSPAGTLFF
TRBJ1-2 | . | few | TRBV5-1 | TGCGCCAGCAGCTTGGTTGGCGGCTGGGCTGGCTACACCTTC | CASSLVGGWAGYTF